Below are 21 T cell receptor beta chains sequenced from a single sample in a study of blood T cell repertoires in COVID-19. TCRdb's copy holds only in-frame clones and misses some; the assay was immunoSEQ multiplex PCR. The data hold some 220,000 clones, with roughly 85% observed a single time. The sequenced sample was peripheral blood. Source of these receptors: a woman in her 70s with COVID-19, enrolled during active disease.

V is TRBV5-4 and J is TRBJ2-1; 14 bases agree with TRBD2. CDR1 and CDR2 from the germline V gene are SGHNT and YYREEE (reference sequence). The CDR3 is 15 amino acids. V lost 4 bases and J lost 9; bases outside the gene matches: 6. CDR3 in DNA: TGTGCCAGCAGCCTGACCGGGACTAGCGGGAGTGAGCAGTTCTTC. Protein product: CASSLTGTSGSEQFF.

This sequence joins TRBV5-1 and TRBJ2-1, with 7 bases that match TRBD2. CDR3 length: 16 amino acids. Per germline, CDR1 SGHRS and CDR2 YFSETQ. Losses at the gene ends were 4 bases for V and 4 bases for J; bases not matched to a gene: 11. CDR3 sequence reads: CASSLTGEGFYNEQFF. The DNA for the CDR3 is TGCGCCAGCAGCCTCACCGGGGAGGGGTTTTACAATGAGCAGTTCTTC.

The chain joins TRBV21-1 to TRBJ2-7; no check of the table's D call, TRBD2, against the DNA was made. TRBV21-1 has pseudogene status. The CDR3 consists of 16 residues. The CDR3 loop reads CASSLPLEGGPYEQYF. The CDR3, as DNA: TGTGCCAGCAGTCTTCCTCTCGAGGGCGGACCTTACGAGCAGTACTTC.

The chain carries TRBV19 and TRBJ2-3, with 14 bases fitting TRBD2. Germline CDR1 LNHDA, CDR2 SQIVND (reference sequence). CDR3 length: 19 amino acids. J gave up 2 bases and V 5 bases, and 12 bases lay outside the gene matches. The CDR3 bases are TGTGCCAGTAGTGTAGGACTAGCGGGGGGCCTTCAGGTCACAGATACGCAGTATTTT. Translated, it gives CASSVGLAGGLQVTDTQYF.

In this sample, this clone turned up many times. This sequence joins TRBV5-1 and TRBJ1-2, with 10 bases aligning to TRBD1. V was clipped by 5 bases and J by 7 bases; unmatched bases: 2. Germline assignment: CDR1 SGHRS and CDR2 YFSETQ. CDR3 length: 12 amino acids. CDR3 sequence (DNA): TGCGCCAGCAGAGGACAGGGGGTTGGCTACACCTTC. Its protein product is CASRGQGVGYTF.

The CDR3 sequence is CASSIGGINEKLFF. The CDR3 DNA follows: TGTGCCAGTAGTATTGGGGGGATCAATGAAAAACTGTTTTTT. The chain has TRBV19 and TRBJ1-4; tentative D call: TRBD1 (5 bases). Germline V gene sequence: CDR1 LNHDA, CDR2 SQIVND (reference sequence). Trimming shortened V by 3 bases and J by 5 bases, and 10 bases separated the two germline ends. The CDR3 consists of 14 residues. Looking up the rest from reference TRBV19 and TRBJ1-4 gives the full variable domain: DGGITQSPKYLFRKEGQNVTLSCEQNLNHDAMYWYRQDPGQGLRLIYYSQIVNDFQKGDIAEGYSVSREKKESFPLTVTSAQKNPTAFYLCASSIGGINEKLFFGSGTQLSVL.

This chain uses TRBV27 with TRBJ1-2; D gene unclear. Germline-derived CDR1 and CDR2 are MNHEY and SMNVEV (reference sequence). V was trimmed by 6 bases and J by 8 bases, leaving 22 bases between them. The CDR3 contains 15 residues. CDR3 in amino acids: CASSPDWRLASGYTF. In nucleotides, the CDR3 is TGTGCCAGCAGCCCCGACTGGCGGTTGGCTAGCGGCTACACCTTC.

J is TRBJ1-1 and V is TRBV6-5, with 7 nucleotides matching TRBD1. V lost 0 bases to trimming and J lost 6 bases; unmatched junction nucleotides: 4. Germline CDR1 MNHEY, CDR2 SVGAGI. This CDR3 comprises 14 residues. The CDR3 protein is CASSYSQGRAEAFF. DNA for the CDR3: TGTGCCAGCAGTTACTCACAGGGGCGGGCTGAAGCTTTCTTT.

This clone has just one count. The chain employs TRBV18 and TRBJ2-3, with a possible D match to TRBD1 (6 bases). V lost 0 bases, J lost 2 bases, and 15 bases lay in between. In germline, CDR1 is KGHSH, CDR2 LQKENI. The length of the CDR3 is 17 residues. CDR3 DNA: TGTGCCAGCTCACCACCGAGAGGTACAGGGAACACAGATACGCAGTATTTT. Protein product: CASSPPRGTGNTDTQYF.

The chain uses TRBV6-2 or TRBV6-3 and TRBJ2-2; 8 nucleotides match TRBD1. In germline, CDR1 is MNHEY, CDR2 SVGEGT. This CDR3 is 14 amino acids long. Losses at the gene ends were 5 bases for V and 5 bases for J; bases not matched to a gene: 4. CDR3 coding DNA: TGTGCCAGCAGTGCAGGGGGCACGACCGGGGAGCTGTTTTTT. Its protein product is CASSAGGTTGELFF.

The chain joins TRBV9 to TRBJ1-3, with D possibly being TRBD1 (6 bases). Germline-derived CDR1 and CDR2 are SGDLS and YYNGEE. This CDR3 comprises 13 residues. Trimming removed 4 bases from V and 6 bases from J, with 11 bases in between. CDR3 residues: CASSPRGANTIYF. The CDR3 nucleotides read TGTGCCAGCAGCCCCAGGGGCGCAAACACCATATATTTT.

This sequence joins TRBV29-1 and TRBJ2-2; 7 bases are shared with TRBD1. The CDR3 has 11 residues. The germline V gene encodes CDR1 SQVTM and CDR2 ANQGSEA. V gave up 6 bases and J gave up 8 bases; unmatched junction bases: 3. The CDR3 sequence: CSVTGAGELFF. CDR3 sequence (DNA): TGCAGCGTAACAGGGGCAGGGGAGCTGTTTTTT.

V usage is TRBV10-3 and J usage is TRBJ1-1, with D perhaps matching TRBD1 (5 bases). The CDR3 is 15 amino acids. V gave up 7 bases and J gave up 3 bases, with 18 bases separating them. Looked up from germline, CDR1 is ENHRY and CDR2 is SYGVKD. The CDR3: CAITGRRDLDTEAFF. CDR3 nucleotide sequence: TGTGCCATCACCGGACGTCGGGACTTGGACACTGAAGCTTTCTTT.

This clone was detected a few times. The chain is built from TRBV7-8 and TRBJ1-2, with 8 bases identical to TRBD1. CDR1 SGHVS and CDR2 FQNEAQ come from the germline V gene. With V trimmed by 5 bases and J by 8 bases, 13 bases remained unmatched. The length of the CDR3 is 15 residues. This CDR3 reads CASSQDRGRSLGYTF. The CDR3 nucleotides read TGTGCCAGCAGCCAAGACAGGGGAAGATCTCTCGGCTACACCTTC.

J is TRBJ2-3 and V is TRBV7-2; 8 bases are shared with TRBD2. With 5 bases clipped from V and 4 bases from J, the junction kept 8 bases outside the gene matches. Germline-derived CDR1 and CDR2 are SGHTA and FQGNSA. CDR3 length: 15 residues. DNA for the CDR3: TGTGCCAGCAGCCAGAGCGGGGGAGGTGCAGATACGCAGTATTTT. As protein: CASSQSGGGADTQYF.

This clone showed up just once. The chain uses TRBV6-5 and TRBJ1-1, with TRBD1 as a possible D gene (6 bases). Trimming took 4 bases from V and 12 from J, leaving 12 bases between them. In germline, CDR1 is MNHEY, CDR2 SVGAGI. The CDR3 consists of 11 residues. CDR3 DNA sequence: TGTGCCAGCAGTTCCGGACAGAGGACTTTCTTT. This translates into CASSSGQRTFF.

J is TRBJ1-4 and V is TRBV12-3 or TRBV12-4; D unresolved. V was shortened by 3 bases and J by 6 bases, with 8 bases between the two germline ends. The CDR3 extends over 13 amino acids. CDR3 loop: CASSFWPDEKLFF. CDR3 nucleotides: TGTGCCAGCAGTTTTTGGCCTGATGAAAAACTGTTTTTT.

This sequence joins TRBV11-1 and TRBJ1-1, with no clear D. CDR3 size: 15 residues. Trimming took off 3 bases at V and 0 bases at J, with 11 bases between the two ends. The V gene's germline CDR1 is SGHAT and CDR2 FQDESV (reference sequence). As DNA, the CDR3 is TGTGCCAGCAGCTTCTGGAGTGGTGTGAACACTGAAGCTTTCTTT. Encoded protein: CASSFWSGVNTEAFF.

The CDR3 here is CASSTLALGTQYF. The CDR3 DNA is TGTGCCAGCAGCACACTAGCGTTGGGGACCCAGTACTTC. The rearrangement links TRBV5-8 to TRBJ2-5; TRBD2 matches at 7 bases. The CDR3 contains 13 residues. The J segment lost 7 bases and the V segment lost 4 bases, leaving 7 bases of the junction unmatched. Germline assignment: CDR1 SGHTS and CDR2 YDEGEE.

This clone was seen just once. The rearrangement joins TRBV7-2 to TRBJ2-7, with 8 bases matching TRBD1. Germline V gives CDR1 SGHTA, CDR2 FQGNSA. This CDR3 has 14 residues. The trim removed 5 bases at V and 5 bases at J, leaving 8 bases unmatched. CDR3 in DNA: TGTGCCAGCAGCGGCGGACAGGGATTCCACGAGCAGTACTTC. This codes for CASSGGQGFHEQYF.

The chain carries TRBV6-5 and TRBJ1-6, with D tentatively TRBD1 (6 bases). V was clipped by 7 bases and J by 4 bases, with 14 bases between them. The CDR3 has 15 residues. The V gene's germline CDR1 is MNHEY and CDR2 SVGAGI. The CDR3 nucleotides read TGTGCCAGCACCCGGCAGGGGTCTTATAATTCACCCCTCCACTTT. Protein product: CASTRQGSYNSPLHF.